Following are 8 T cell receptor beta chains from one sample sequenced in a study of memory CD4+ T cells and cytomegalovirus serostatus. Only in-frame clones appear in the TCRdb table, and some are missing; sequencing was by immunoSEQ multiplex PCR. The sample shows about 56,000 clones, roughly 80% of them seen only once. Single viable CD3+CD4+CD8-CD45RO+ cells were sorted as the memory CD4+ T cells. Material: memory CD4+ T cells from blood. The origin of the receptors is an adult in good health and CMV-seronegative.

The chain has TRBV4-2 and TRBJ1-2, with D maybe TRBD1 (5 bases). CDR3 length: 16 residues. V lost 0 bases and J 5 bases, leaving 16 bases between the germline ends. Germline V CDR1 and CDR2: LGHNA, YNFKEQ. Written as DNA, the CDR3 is TGTGCCAGCAGCCAAGAACCCCAGCAGGGTCTGTATGGCTACACCTTC. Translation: CASSQEPQQGLYGYTF.

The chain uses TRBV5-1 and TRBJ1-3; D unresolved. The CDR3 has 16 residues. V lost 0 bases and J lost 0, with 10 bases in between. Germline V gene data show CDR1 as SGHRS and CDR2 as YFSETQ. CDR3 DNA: TGCGCCAGCAGCTTGGCCCCACTTTCCTCTGGAAACACCATATATTTT. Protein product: CASSLAPLSSGNTIYF.

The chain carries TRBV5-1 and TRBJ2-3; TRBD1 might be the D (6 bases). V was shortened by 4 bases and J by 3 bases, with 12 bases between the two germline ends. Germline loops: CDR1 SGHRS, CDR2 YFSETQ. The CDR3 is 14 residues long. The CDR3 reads CASSPSQGTDTQYF. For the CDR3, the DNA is TGCGCCAGCAGCCCTTCTCAGGGGACAGATACGCAGTATTTT.

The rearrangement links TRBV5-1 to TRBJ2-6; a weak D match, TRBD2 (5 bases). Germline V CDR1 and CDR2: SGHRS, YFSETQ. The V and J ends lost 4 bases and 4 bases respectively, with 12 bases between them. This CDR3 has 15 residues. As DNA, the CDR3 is TGCGCCAGCAGCAGTCGAGAGCGGGGGGCCAACGTCCTGACTTTC. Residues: CASSSRERGANVLTF.

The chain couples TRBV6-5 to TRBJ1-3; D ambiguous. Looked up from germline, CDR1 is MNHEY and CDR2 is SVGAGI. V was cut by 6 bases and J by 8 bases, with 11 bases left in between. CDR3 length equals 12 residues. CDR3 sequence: CASRSTHYTIYF. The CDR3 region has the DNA TGTGCCAGCAGGTCAACCCACTACACCATATATTTT.

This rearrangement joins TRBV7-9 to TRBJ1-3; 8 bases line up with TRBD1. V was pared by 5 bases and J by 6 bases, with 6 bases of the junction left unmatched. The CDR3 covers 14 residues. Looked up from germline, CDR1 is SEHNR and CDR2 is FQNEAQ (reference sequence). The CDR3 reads CASSPDRGQNTIYF. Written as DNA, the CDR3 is TGTGCCAGCAGCCCCGACAGGGGCCAAAACACCATATATTTT.

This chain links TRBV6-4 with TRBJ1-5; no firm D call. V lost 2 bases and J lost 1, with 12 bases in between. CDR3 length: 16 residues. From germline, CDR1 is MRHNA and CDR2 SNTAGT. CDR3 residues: CASSDRPRGSNQPQHF. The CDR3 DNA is TGTGCCAGCAGTGACCGACCACGGGGAAGCAATCAGCCCCAGCATTTT.

Here the CDR3 DNA reads TGCTCTGGAGGGGGCTACTACGAGCAGTACTTC. This encodes CSGGGYYEQYF. The J gene is TRBJ2-7, the V gene TRBV20-1; possible D gene TRBD1, 7 bases. The CDR3 runs 11 residues. In germline, CDR1 is DFQATT, CDR2 SNEGSKA (reference sequence).